Presented here are 13 T cell receptor beta chains from one specimen sequenced in a study of graft-versus-host responses after intestinal transplantation. These receptors' antigens are unknown. Sequenced by immunoSEQ multiplex PCR; TCRdb stores in-frame clones only, minus some. This sample carries 30,000 to 50,000 clones, nearly 95% of them seen once, and the ten largest clones take less than 0.25%. Sequenced material: unstimulated CD8+ T cells sorted from spleen or lymph node cells, taken before transplant. These receptors were obtained from a human donor who was the organ donor for an intestinal transplant.

V and J are TRBV2 and TRBJ2-7; TRBD1 matches 8 bases. The CDR3 is 12 amino acids. Germline values: CDR1 SNHLY, CDR2 FYNNEI. J gave up 2 bases and V 7 bases, and 1 base lay outside the gene matches. The CDR3 loop is CASMDRAYEQYF. CDR3 nucleotides: TGTGCCAGCATGGACAGGGCCTACGAGCAGTACTTC.

The rearrangement links TRBV5-1 to TRBJ2-1; D uncertain. CDR1 and CDR2 (germline): SGHRS, YFSETQ. This CDR3 region has 12 residues. Trimming removed 0 bases from V and 15 bases from J, with 13 bases in between. As DNA, the CDR3 is TGCGCCAGCAGCTTGGTTGGGCACCAACTGTTCTTC. It specifies CASSLVGHQLFF.

V is TRBV5-6 and J is TRBJ1-6, with D uncertain. V was trimmed by 1 base and J by 0 bases, leaving 5 bases between them. CDR3 length equals 15 residues. Germline CDR1 reads SGHDT; CDR2 reads YYEEEE. This chain's CDR3 is CASSLKSSYNSPLHF. The DNA for the CDR3 is TGTGCCAGCAGCTTGAAGAGCTCCTATAATTCACCCCTCCACTTT.

The chain is built from TRBV19 and TRBJ2-1; 10 positions match TRBD2. In germline, CDR1 is LNHDA, CDR2 SQIVND (reference sequence). Unmatched junction bases numbered 7, after V lost 5 bases and J lost 9 bases. The CDR3 runs to 14 residues. The CDR3 region is CASSASGGATEQFF. CDR3 nucleotide sequence: TGTGCCAGTAGTGCCAGCGGGGGGGCCACTGAGCAGTTCTTC.

The chain recombines TRBV11-2 with TRBJ1-3; D unclear. V dropped 8 bases and J dropped 1 base, with 18 bases sitting between them. The V gene's germline CDR1 is SGHAT and CDR2 FQNNGV. The CDR3 is 16 residues long. The CDR3 spells CASDGGVFVSGNTIYF. Written as DNA, the CDR3 is TGTGCCAGCGACGGAGGAGTCTTTGTTTCTGGAAACACCATATATTTT.

The CDR3 loop is CATSRDRGNEQYF. Here the CDR3 DNA reads TGTGCCACCAGCAGAGACAGGGGGAACGAGCAGTACTTC. The chain has TRBV15 and TRBJ2-7; 7 nucleotides agree with TRBD1. CDR1 is LNHNV, CDR2 YYDKDF, per germline (reference sequence). The CDR3 loop spans 13 amino acids. V lost 0 bases, J lost 5 bases, and 1 base stayed unmatched.

This chain joins TRBV28 and TRBJ1-1; a weak D match, TRBD1 (6 bases). The CDR3 length is 21 residues. Per the germline V gene, CDR1 is MDHEN and CDR2 is SYDVKM. CDR3 nucleotide sequence: TGTGCTACCTTAACCCTTATTAGGGCAGGGGTAAGAGTTGTTATGGACACTGAAGCTTTCTTT. Its translation: CATLTLIRAGVRVVMDTEAFF.

This rearrangement joins TRBV6-5 to TRBJ1-2, with D hard to call. Looked up from germline, CDR1 is MNHEY and CDR2 is SVGAGI. The CDR3 consists of 13 residues. Trimming removed 0 bases from V and 6 bases from J, with 8 bases in between. The chain's CDR3 is CASSYSLVDGYTF. The DNA of the CDR3 is TGTGCCAGCAGTTACTCCTTGGTGGATGGCTACACCTTC.

The chain has TRBV12-2 and TRBJ1-6. TRBV12-2 is classified as a pseudogene. This CDR3 contains 17 residues. CDR3 region: CASRLERGGPRGSPLHF. The DNA for the CDR3 is TGTGCAAGTCGCTTAGAAAGAGGGGGGCCTCGGGGCTCACCCCTCCACTTT.

This chain uses TRBV19 with TRBJ2-7; D is possibly TRBD2 (6 bases). The CDR3 loop spans 14 amino acids. Trimming removed 3 bases at V and 3 bases at J, with 12 bases between. Germline CDR1 LNHDA, CDR2 SQIVND (reference sequence). The CDR3 is CASSMEGSGYEQYF. For the CDR3, the DNA is TGTGCCAGTAGTATGGAGGGGAGCGGCTACGAGCAGTACTTC.

The chain joins TRBV9 to TRBJ2-7; 11 bases fit TRBD2. In germline, CDR1 is SGDLS, CDR2 YYNGEE. With 0 bases clipped from V and 6 bases from J, the junction kept 11 bases outside the gene matches. This CDR3 has 17 residues. The CDR3 DNA is TGTGCCAGCAGCGTAGGACTAGCGGGGAGATCGCCAGGCGAGCAGTACTTC. Protein sequence: CASSVGLAGRSPGEQYF.

The CDR3: CASTLWGAGADTQYF. DNA of the CDR3: TGTGCCAGCACCCTTTGGGGGGCTGGCGCAGATACGCAGTATTTT. The chain carries TRBV5-4 and TRBJ2-3; either TRBD1 or TRBD2 may supply D (6 bases each). The CDR3 length is 15 residues. Per the germline V gene, CDR1 is SGHNT and CDR2 is YYREEE (reference sequence). Trimming took 6 bases from V and 4 from J, leaving 18 bases between them.

The rearrangement joins TRBV4-3 to TRBJ1-1, with D tentatively TRBD1 (6 bases). The CDR3 loop spans 17 amino acids. Between the trimmed V and J ends, which lost 1 base and 0 bases, there was a span of 15 bases. Germline CDR1 is LGHNA and CDR2 is YSLEER. The CDR3 DNA sequence: TGCGCCAGCAGCCAAGTAAGATACAGGGAATTGAACACTGAAGCTTTCTTT. This codes for CASSQVRYRELNTEAFF.